The clone carrying this T cell receptor beta chain occurred many times. CDR1 and CDR2 (germline): MGHRA, YSYEKL. Trimming removed 6 bases from V and 0 bases from J, with 11 bases in between. The CDR3 covers 14 residues. The entry originates in a study of T cells after yellow fever vaccination. About the research overall: Preparation of the low-cell-number fractions used SMART-Seq v4 Ultra Low Input. General study points: When the response was secondary, it was weaker but reached its peak faster, day 5 versus 15. Most clones from primary vaccination were detected again post-booster (about 95% CD4, more than 85% CD8).

TCRdb reprocessed the 5' RACE reads via MiXCR and lists one record per CDR3 protein. Of more than 45,000 distinct CDR3 sequences in the sample, approximately 5.5% are singletons; the top ten hold around a third. Material: PBMCs, either bulk or a sorted T-cell subset (CD4+, CD8+, memory, or dextramer-sorted; not recorded which), obtained on the day of the yellow fever booster vaccination. The TCR originated in a man between 18 and 29 years old who received the YFV17D yellow fever vaccine. This sequence joins TRBV4-1 and TRBJ1-1; D is uncertain. The CDR3 DNA follows: TGCGCCAGCAGGTACCGGGTCATGAACACTGAAGCTTTCTTT. Encoded protein: CASRYRVMNTEAFF.